This T cell receptor (beta chain) was sequenced during a study of CD8 T cells in Susac syndrome. Reverse transcription of about 0.45 to 1 ug RNA was carried out with random hexamers. An immunoSEQ multiplex PCR amplified TCR beta CDR3 over 54 Vbeta and 13 Jbeta. TCRdb called the immunoSEQ multiplex PCR reads again in MiXCR, with one record for every CDR3 protein. Of a few hundred thousand distinct CDR3 sequences listed, 65% to 90% are singletons. Germline CDR1 LNHDA, CDR2 SQIVND (reference sequence). J gave up 3 bases and V 7 bases, and 5 bases lay outside the gene matches. The CDR3 consists of 15 residues. Treatment-naive patients with stable or active relapsing-remitting disease were the multiple sclerosis controls. FACS enriched CD8+ TEMRA cells, while bulk CD8+ and CD4+ were negatively isolated.

The rearrangement links TRBV19 to TRBJ2-2; 10 bases map to TRBD1. Sequencing input: CD8+ T cells from PBMCs. This clonotype was obtained from a human donor with multiple sclerosis. CDR3 nucleotides: TGTGCCAGTACCAAGGACAGGGGGGACACCGGGGAGCTGTTTTTT. Translation gives CASTKDRGDTGELFF.